Listed here are 24 T cell receptor beta chains from one sample, sequenced in a study of siplizumab effects on memory and regulatory T cells. The table came from immunoSEQ multiplex PCR; TCRdb's copy has only in-frame clones and leaves some out. The profile shows around 100,000 clones, approximately 94% of them singletons. The material sequenced was non-Treg CD4+ T cells sorted from blood. These receptors were collected from a human donor in good health.

This sequence joins TRBV5-1 and TRBJ2-3, with 10 positions matching TRBD2. Germline V gene sequence: CDR1 SGHRS, CDR2 YFSETQ. The CDR3 length is 15 residues. V gave up 5 bases and J gave up 0 bases; unmatched junction bases: 3. This CDR3 is CASRTSGASTDTQYF. The CDR3 DNA reads as TGCGCCAGCAGAACTAGCGGGGCCAGCACAGATACGCAGTATTTT.

The V gene is TRBV6-6, the J gene TRBJ2-3, with D possibly matching TRBD2 (5 bases). V was shortened by 0 bases and J by 6 bases, with 7 bases between the two germline ends. The CDR3 runs 13 residues. Germline-derived CDR1 and CDR2 are MNHNY and SVGAGI (reference sequence). The CDR3 nucleotides read TGTGCCAGCAGTTACTCTAGCGCCGATACGCAGTATTTT. Its translation: CASSYSSADTQYF.

The rearrangement joins TRBV7-3 to TRBJ2-7; TRBD2 aligns across 14 bases. This CDR3 is 17 amino acids long. The germline V gene encodes CDR1 SGHTA and CDR2 FQGTGA. With V trimmed by 1 base and J by 5 bases, 7 bases remained unmatched. The CDR3 DNA sequence: TGTGCCAGCAGCTTAAAGGGGACTAGCGGGAGTTTCGACGAGCAGTACTTC. This gives the protein CASSLKGTSGSFDEQYF. Complete variable domain (other parts from reference TRBV7-3 and TRBJ2-7): GAGVSQTPSNKVTEKGKYVELRCDPISGHTALYWYRQSLGQGPEFLIYFQGTGAADDSGLPNDRFFAVRPEGSVSTLKIQRTERGDSAVYLCASSLKGTSGSFDEQYFGPGTRLTVT.

The rearrangement links TRBV18 to TRBJ1-5; D call uncertain. The CDR3 has 12 amino acids. Trimming removed 4 bases at V and 9 bases at J, with 10 bases between. Germline V gene sequence: CDR1 KGHSH, CDR2 LQKENI. This CDR3 is CASSLGDVPQHF. In nucleotides, the CDR3 is TGTGCCAGCTCACTTGGGGATGTGCCCCAGCATTTT.

V usage is TRBV5-1 and J usage is TRBJ1-1; TRBD1 is a possible D gene (5 bases). The germline V gene encodes CDR1 SGHRS and CDR2 YFSETQ. V lost 6 bases and J 0 bases, leaving 12 bases between the germline ends. The CDR3 runs 14 residues. CDR3 sequence reads: CASTLEGMNTEAFF. The CDR3 DNA reads as TGCGCCAGCACCCTAGAGGGGATGAACACTGAAGCTTTCTTT.

The chain has TRBV28 and TRBJ1-4, with 8 bases fitting TRBD1. The germline V gene has CDR1 MDHEN and CDR2 SYDVKM. CDR3 size: 13 residues. V dropped 11 bases and J dropped 14; count of bases not matched to a gene: 16. For the CDR3, the DNA is TGTGCCTCTACCCCGGGACAGGAGGTGTATCTGTTTTTT. This encodes CASTPGQEVYLFF.

The V gene is TRBV19, the J gene TRBJ2-7; D is uncertain. This CDR3 has 14 residues. Trimming shortened V by 0 bases and J by 3 bases, and 9 bases separated the two germline ends. Germline CDR1 is LNHDA and CDR2 is SQIVND (reference sequence). The DNA of the CDR3 is TGTGCCAGTAGTATAGACCCCGGCCGCTACGAGCAGTACTTC. It translates to CASSIDPGRYEQYF.

The CDR3 spells CASSAGTGYTDTQYF. CDR3 nucleotides: TGTGCCAGCAGTGCCGGGACAGGATACACAGATACGCAGTATTTT. The chain carries TRBV25-1 and TRBJ2-3; TRBD1 aligns across 8 bases. Germline lookup yields CDR1 MGHDK and CDR2 SYGVNS. V gave up 4 bases and J gave up 2 bases; unmatched junction bases: 5. This CDR3 comprises 15 residues.

The chain is built from TRBV5-8 and TRBJ2-3; 7 nucleotides align to TRBD2. With 3 bases clipped from V and 3 bases from J, the junction kept 4 bases outside the gene matches. Germline loops: CDR1 SGHTS, CDR2 YDEGEE. This CDR3 contains 14 residues. Written as DNA, the CDR3 is TGTGCCAGCAGCTCCTACGGGAGGACAGATACGCAGTATTTT. This translates into CASSSYGRTDTQYF.

The V gene is TRBV19, the J gene TRBJ1-2; D uncertain. The germline gives CDR1 LNHDA, CDR2 SQIVND (reference sequence). Between the trimmed V and J ends, which lost 5 bases and 8 bases, there was a span of 9 bases. This CDR3 contains 11 residues. CDR3 protein: CASSGPGGYTF. The DNA of the CDR3 is TGTGCCAGTAGTGGGCCGGGGGGCTACACCTTC.

The gene calls are TRBV5-1 and TRBJ1-4; D not certain. The V end was cut by 4 bases, the J end by 4 bases, with 11 bases between. Germline V gene sequence: CDR1 SGHRS, CDR2 YFSETQ. The CDR3 runs to 14 residues. CDR3 region: CASSVQGHNEKLFF. DNA for the CDR3: TGCGCCAGCAGCGTCCAAGGGCATAATGAAAAACTGTTTTTT.

The chain employs TRBV30 and TRBJ1-1; perhaps TRBD1 as D (5 bases). Per the germline V gene, CDR1 is GTSNPN and CDR2 is SVGIG (reference sequence). V shed 2 bases and J shed 0 bases, with 10 bases lying between them. The CDR3 is 14 amino acids. CDR3 loop: CAWSLGALNTEAFF. The CDR3, as DNA: TGTGCCTGGAGTTTAGGGGCCCTGAACACTGAAGCTTTCTTT.

The chain carries TRBV6-5 and TRBJ1-1, with D maybe TRBD1 (6 bases). The germline CDR1 and CDR2 sequences are MNHEY and SVGAGI. The CDR3 is 13 amino acids. V was shortened by 8 bases and J by 2 bases, with 12 bases between the two germline ends. CDR3 sequence (DNA): TGTGCCAGCTACAGGGAGATAAACACTGAAGCTTTCTTT. Encoded protein: CASYREINTEAFF.

This chain uses TRBV28 with TRBJ1-5; D perhaps matches TRBD1 (6 bases). Trimming stripped 5 bases from V and 2 bases from J, with 19 bases between. The length of the CDR3 is 17 residues. Germline CDR1 is MDHEN and CDR2 is SYDVKM. The CDR3 protein is CASSPRSGAGGNQPQHF. The CDR3 DNA is TGTGCCAGCAGTCCCCGATCCGGGGCAGGGGGCAATCAGCCCCAGCATTTT.

This chain connects TRBV11-1 to TRBJ2-5; TRBD1 matches 9 bases. The germline V gene has CDR1 SGHAT and CDR2 FQDESV (reference sequence). This CDR3 spans 15 amino acids. V trimming: 0 bases; J trimming: 5 bases; junction bases outside the gene matches: 4. The CDR3 sequence: CASSLAGQGWETQYF. CDR3 sequence (DNA): TGTGCCAGCAGCTTAGCCGGACAGGGGTGGGAGACCCAGTACTTC.

V usage is TRBV9 and J usage is TRBJ2-1; D may be TRBD1 (5 bases). This CDR3 spans 15 amino acids. V lost 1 base and J 3 bases, leaving 11 bases between the germline ends. Germline CDR1 SGDLS, CDR2 YYNGEE. This CDR3 reads CASSVLDSHYNEQFF. Written as DNA, the CDR3 is TGTGCCAGCAGCGTACTAGACAGCCACTACAATGAGCAGTTCTTC.

The genes are TRBV6-1 and TRBJ2-1, with D possibly being TRBD1 or TRBD2 (6 bases each). Trimming left V 3 bases short and J 4 bases short, with 13 bases between. Germline lookup yields CDR1 MNHNS and CDR2 SASEGT. The CDR3 loop spans 15 amino acids. The CDR3: CASSDPRRGYNEQFF. Here the CDR3 DNA reads TGTGCCAGCAGTGACCCTAGGAGGGGGTACAATGAGCAGTTCTTC.

V and J are TRBV18 and TRBJ2-1, with D tentatively TRBD1 (6 bases). Between the trimmed V and J ends, which lost 3 bases and 6 bases, there was a span of 12 bases. Germline V gene lookup returns CDR1 KGHSH and CDR2 LQKENI. This CDR3 comprises 14 residues. CDR3 coding DNA: TGTGCCAGCTCACCGGGGACAAAGGCCAATGAGCAGTTCTTC. It translates to CASSPGTKANEQFF.

The chain links TRBV10-3 to TRBJ2-7; 8 nucleotides agree with TRBD1. The CDR3 sequence is 14 residues long. Trimming removed 10 bases from V and 3 bases from J; junction bases left unmatched: 11. Germline V gene lookup returns CDR1 ENHRY and CDR2 SYGVKD. CDR3 residues: CANQAGQVGYEQYF. CDR3 DNA: TGTGCCAACCAGGCGGGACAGGTTGGCTACGAGCAGTACTTC.

The V gene is TRBV29-1, the J gene TRBJ2-4, with D tentatively TRBD1 (6 bases). The CDR3 has 16 residues. The V and J ends lost 8 bases and 0 bases respectively, with 20 bases between them. Germline V gene lookup returns CDR1 SQVTM and CDR2 ANQGSEA. In DNA, the CDR3 is TGCAGCCCTGAACTGGGGCAGGGGCCAGCCAAAAACATTCAGTACTTC. Its translation: CSPELGQGPAKNIQYF.

Details on this clone: Its ends do not fully match the called genes, so a read error is possible. The genes are TRBV6-5 and TRBJ2-5; D is perhaps TRBD2 (5 bases). The germline V gene encodes CDR1 MNHEY and CDR2 SVGAGI. The CDR3 covers 14 residues. The CDR3 bases are TGTGCCAGCGGTTACGGGCGGGCCCAAGAGACCCAGTACTTC. This sequence encodes CASGYGRAQETQYF.

The chain carries TRBV9 and TRBJ2-3; D tentatively reads TRBD1 or TRBD2 (5 bases each). Trimming took 0 bases from V and 6 from J, leaving 11 bases between them. CDR1 is SGDLS, CDR2 YYNGEE, per germline. This CDR3 is built from 14 residues. Written as DNA, the CDR3 is TGTGCCAGCAGCGTAGGATCGGGGCAGGATACGCAGTATTTT. Translation gives CASSVGSGQDTQYF.

The chain carries TRBV9 and TRBJ2-7, with a tentative D call TRBD1 (6 bases). The ends were cut back, 3 bases at V and 3 bases at J, with 13 bases in the middle. Germline V lookup: CDR1 SGDLS, CDR2 YYNGEE. This CDR3 is 14 amino acids long. The CDR3 DNA reads as TGTGCCAGCAGCGCATCAGGGGTAGGCTACGAGCAGTACTTC. Amino acid sequence: CASSASGVGYEQYF.

This clone was detected only once. This rearrangement joins TRBV19 to TRBJ1-2; possible D gene TRBD1, 5 bases. V was cut by 4 bases and J by 7 bases, with 16 bases left in between. CDR3 size: 14 residues. Germline CDR1 LNHDA, CDR2 SQIVND (reference sequence). Here the CDR3 reads CASSRDSPSRGYTF. The CDR3 nucleotides are TGTGCCAGTAGTAGAGACAGTCCCTCCCGTGGCTACACCTTC.